The clone carrying this TCR beta chain ranks as medium-sized. How the authors handled the data: Nucleated cell counts were estimated from reference gene primer amplification. Measured with immunoSEQ multiplex PCR; TCRdb has only the in-frame clones, and not every one. V and J calls plus clone size are reproduced from that table; the DNA served to infer D and trimming. The sample has more than 300,000 clones, about 82% seen once. The germline V gene has CDR1 LNHDA and CDR2 SQIVND (reference sequence). CDR3 length: 13 residues. V was clipped by 6 bases and J by 2 bases, with 11 bases between them. This sample is part of a study of blood T cell repertoires in COVID-19. For the study at large: Samples came from the United States, Italy and Spain, spanning acute and convalescent COVID-19. T cells, B-cell-depleted T cells, or PBMCs supplied cDNA or gDNA.

The sequence was collected from a woman aged 45-60 years with acute or convalescent COVID-19. The gene calls are TRBV19 and TRBJ2-7; weak D call: TRBD1 (5 bases). Material: peripheral blood. This CDR3 is CASRVPDTYEQYF. For the CDR3, the DNA is TGTGCCAGTAGGGTTCCGGACACCTACGAGCAGTACTTC. Full variable domain (rest looked up from reference TRBV19 and TRBJ2-7): DGGITQSPKYLFRKEGQNVTLSCEQNLNHDAMYWYRQDPGQGLRLIYYSQIVNDFQKGDIAEGYSVSREKKESFPLTVTSAQKNPTAFYLCASRVPDTYEQYFGPGTRLTVT.